This TCR beta chain was documented in a study of blood T cell repertoires in COVID-19. About the study: From T cells, B-cell-depleted T cells, or PBMCs came the material, which was cDNA or gDNA.

In the original analysis: The assay estimated nucleated cells by amplifying reference gene primers. Sequencing used immunoSEQ multiplex PCR; TCRdb keeps in-frame clones, though not all of them. V and J calls and clone size follow that table, whereas D and trimming were derived from the DNA. The sample lists approximately 260,000 clones, 90% occurring once. Germline CDR1 reads MNHEY; CDR2 reads SVGAGI. The germline V and J ends were trimmed by 2 bases and 2 bases, with 12 bases remaining between them. The CDR3 totals 15 residues. This TCR was recovered from a middle-aged woman with acute or convalescent COVID-19. The sample was peripheral blood. The rearrangement joins TRBV6-5 to TRBJ1-2; D ambiguous. The CDR3 DNA is TGTGCCAGCAGTTACGAGCGGGGAGCCAACTATGGCTACACCTTC. Its translation is CASSYERGANYGYTF.